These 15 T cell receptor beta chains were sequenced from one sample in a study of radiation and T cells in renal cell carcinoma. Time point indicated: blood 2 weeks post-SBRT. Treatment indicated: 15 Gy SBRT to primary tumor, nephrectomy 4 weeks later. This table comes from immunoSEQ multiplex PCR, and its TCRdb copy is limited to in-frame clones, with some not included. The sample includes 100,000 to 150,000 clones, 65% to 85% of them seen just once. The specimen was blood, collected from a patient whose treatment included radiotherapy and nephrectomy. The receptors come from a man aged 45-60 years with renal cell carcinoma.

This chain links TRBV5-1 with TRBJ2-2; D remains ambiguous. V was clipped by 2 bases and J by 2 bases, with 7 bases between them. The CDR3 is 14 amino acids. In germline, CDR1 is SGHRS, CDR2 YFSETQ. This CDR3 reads CASSFDTNTGELFF. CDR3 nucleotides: TGCGCCAGCAGCTTTGACACTAACACCGGGGAGCTGTTTTTT.

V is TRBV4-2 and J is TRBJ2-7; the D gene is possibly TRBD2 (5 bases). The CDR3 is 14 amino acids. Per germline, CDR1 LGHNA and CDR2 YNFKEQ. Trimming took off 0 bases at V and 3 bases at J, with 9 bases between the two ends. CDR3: CASSQDLRGYEQYF. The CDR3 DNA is TGTGCCAGCAGCCAAGACTTACGGGGCTACGAGCAGTACTTC.

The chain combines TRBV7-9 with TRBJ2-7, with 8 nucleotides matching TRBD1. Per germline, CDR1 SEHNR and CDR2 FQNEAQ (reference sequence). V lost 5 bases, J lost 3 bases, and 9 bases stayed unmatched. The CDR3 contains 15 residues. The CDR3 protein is CASSMDRVSNYEQYF. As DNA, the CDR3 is TGTGCCAGCAGCATGGACAGGGTTTCTAACTACGAGCAGTACTTC.

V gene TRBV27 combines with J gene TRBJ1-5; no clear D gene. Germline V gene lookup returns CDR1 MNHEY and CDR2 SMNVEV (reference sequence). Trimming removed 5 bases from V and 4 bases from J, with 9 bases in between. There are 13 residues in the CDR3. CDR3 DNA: TGTGCCAGCAGTCTCGGGGAAAATCAGCCCCAGCATTTT. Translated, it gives CASSLGENQPQHF.

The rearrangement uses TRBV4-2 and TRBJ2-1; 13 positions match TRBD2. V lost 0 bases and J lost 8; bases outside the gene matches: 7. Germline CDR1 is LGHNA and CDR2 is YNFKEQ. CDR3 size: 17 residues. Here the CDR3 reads CASSQEGTSGVGDEQFF. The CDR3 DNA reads TGTGCCAGCAGCCAAGAAGGGACTAGCGGGGTAGGCGATGAGCAGTTCTTC.

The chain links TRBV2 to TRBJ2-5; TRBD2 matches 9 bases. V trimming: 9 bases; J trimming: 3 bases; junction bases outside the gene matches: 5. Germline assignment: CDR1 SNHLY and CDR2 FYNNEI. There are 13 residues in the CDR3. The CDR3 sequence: CASMRTSEETQYF. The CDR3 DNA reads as TGTGCCAGTATGAGGACTAGCGAAGAGACCCAGTACTTC.

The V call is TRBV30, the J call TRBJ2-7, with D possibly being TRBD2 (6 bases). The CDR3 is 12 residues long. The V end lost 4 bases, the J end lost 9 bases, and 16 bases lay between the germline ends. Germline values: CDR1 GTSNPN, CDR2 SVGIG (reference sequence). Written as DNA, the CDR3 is TGTGCCTGGAACCCCACGGGGGTGGTGCAGTACTTC. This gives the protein CAWNPTGVVQYF.

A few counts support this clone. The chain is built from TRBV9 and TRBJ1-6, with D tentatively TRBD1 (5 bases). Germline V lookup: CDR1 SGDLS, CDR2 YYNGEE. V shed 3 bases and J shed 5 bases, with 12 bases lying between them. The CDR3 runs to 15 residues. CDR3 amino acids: CASSAHGGDNSPLHF. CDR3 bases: TGTGCCAGCAGCGCTCATGGGGGGGATAATTCACCCCTCCACTTT. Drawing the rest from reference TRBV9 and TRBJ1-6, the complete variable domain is DSGVTQTPKHLITATGQRVTLRCSPRSGDLSVYWYQQSLDQGLQFLIQYYNGEERAKGNILERFSAQQFPDLHSELNLSSLELGDSALYFCASSAHGGDNSPLHFGNGTRLTVT.

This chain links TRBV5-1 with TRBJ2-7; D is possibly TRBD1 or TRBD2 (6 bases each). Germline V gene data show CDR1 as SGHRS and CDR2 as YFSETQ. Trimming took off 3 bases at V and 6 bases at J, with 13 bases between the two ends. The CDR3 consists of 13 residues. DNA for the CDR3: TGCGCCAGCAGCTCAGGAGGGGGTTTCGAGCAGTACTTC. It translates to CASSSGGGFEQYF.

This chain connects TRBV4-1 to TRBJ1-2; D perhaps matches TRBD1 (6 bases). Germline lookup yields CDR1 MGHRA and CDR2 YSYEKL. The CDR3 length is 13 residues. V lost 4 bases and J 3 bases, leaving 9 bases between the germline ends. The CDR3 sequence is CASSPQGDYGYTF. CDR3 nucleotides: TGCGCCAGCAGCCCACAGGGCGACTATGGCTACACCTTC.

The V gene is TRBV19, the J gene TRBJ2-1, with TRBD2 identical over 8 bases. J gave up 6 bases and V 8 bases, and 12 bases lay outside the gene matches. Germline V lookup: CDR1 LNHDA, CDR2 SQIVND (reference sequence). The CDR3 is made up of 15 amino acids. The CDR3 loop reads CASSGVASGPNEQFF. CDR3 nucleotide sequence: TGTGCCAGTTCGGGGGTGGCTAGCGGGCCCAATGAGCAGTTCTTC.

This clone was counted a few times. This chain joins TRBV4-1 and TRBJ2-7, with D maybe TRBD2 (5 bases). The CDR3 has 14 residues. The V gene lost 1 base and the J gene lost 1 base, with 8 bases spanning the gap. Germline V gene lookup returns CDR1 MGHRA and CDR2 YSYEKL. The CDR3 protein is CASSQVRGSYEQYF. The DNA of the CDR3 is TGCGCCAGCAGCCAAGTTCGGGGATCCTACGAGCAGTACTTC.

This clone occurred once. Written as DNA, the CDR3 is TGTGCCTGGAGCCCCAGGGGGACCTGGGGAAACACCATATATTTT. This encodes CAWSPRGTWGNTIYF. V usage is TRBV30 and J usage is TRBJ1-3; 7 bases agree with TRBD1. Germline V gene lookup returns CDR1 GTSNPN and CDR2 SVGIG (reference sequence). V was clipped by 3 bases and J by 4 bases; unmatched bases: 9. This CDR3 has 15 amino acids. The whole variable domain, remainder taken from reference TRBV30 and TRBJ1-3, is SQTIHQWPATLVQPVGSPLSLECTVEGTSNPNLYWYRQAAGRGLQLLFYSVGIGQISSEVPQNLSASRPQDRQFILSSKKLLLSDSGFYLCAWSPRGTWGNTIYFGEGSWLTVV.

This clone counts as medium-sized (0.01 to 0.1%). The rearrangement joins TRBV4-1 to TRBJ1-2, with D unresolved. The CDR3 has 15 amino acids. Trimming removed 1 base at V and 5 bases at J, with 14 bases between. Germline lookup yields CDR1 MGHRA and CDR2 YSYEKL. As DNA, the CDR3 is TGCGCCAGCAGCCAAGCCCAGGCAGCAGAGTATGGCTACACCTTC. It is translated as CASSQAQAAEYGYTF.

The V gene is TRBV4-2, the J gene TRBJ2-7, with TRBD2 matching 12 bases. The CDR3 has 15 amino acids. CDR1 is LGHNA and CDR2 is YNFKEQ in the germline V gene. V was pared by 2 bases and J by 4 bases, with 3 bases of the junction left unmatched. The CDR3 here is CASSQPTSGGYEQYF. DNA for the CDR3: TGTGCCAGCAGCCAACCTACTAGCGGGGGGTACGAGCAGTACTTC.